This TCR beta chain was observed in a study of T cell repertoires in cytomegalovirus infection. The length of the CDR3 is 16 residues. Trimming pared 0 bases from V and 9 bases from J, leaving 18 bases between. The germline gives CDR1 SGHTA, CDR2 FQGNSA. There are many counts of this clonotype. Its cognate antigen is unknown. One entry per CDR3 protein, called by TCRdb with MiXCR from the reads. The repertoire holds around 770,000 distinct CDR3 sequences, with 25% to 30% as singletons. Points from the study as a whole: HLA-C-restricted TCR beta clonotypes specific for CMV led the ex vivo response.

This material consisted of cultured CD8+ T cells from PBMCs, taken from culture after CMV antigen stimulation. The receptor was isolated from a human donor in good health (CMV status not recorded). Some clones in this sample may be carry-over from other donors' samples. V is TRBV7-2 and J is TRBJ2-1; the D is unclear. The CDR3 nucleotides read TGTGCCAGCAGCTTAGCCGGCAGGATGGCGCTCGGTGAGCAGTTCTTC. Translated: CASSLAGRMALGEQFF.